This TCR beta chain was found in a study of regulatory T cells in long-lasting Graves disease. General observations from the study: Favored usage of TRBV28, TRBJ1-2 and TRBJ2-5 was recorded in persistent disease. Only a small sample size was used, which may have cut accuracy.

For TCR beta, libraries came from iRepertoire HTBI primers and Arm-PCR of CDR3 regions. One entry per CDR3 protein, called by TCRdb with MiXCR from the multiplex PCR reads. Of more than 350,000 distinct CDR3 sequences in the sample, about 15% are singletons; the top ten hold 16%. Note on this clonotype: Its antigen is undetermined.

Regarding time point: newly diagnosed GD, antithyroid drugs for less than 3 months. Extracted PBMC RNA gave rise to the TCR library. CDR3 length: 18 residues. Germline CDR1 is LNHNV and CDR2 is YYDKDF (reference sequence). V was pared by 8 bases and J by 4 bases, with 16 bases of the junction left unmatched. These records were also assigned to another study, of T cells in Graves' hyperthyroidism and ophthalmopathy.

The sequence was obtained from a woman in her 30s with Graves disease. The chain joins TRBV15 to TRBJ2-3; 12 bases match TRBD2. Sample: peripheral blood mononuclear cells (PBMCs), taken at new diagnosis, from a patient treated with antithyroid drugs. CDR3 in amino acids: CATLGLDSTSGSADTQYF. In DNA form, the CDR3 reads TGTGCCACCCTAGGGCTAGATTCGACTAGCGGGAGCGCAGATACGCAGTATTTT.